This paragraph covers one TCR beta chain sequence. Its specificity is unknown. The CDR3 has 14 amino acids. Germline CDR1 and CDR2: LGHNA and YSLEER. The V end was cut by 0 bases, the J end by 8 bases, with 11 bases between. Primers: 60 Vbeta forward and 13 Jbeta reverse. Libraries were prepared by immunoSEQ multiplex PCR; TCRdb keeps only in-frame clonotypes and omits some of them. The data contain 190,000 or so clones, 60% to 85% of them seen just once; the ten biggest clones take up roughly 1.5%. The sample comes from a study of cytomegalovirus exposure and HLA in healthy donors. The study, taken as a whole, reports: It was assumed in the presence/absence analyses that sequencing depth was roughly uniform across donors.

The TCR originated in a girl aged 5-17 years in good health and CMV-seropositive. The chain couples TRBV4-3 to TRBJ1-5; no firm D call. The sequencing input was PBMCs. The CDR3 region is CASSQDYIAEPQHF. CDR3 bases: TGCGCCAGCAGCCAAGATTACATCGCTGAGCCCCAGCATTTT.